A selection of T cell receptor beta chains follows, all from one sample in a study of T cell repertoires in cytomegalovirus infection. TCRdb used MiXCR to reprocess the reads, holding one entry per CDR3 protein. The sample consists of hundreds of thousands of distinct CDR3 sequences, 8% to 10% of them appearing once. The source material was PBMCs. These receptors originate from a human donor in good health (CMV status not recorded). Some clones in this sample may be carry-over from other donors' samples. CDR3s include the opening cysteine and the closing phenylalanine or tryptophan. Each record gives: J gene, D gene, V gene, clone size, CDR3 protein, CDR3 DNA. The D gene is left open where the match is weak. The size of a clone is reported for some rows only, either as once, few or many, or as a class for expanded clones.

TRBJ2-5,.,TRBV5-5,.,CASSTSTGLEETQYF,TGTGCCAGCAGCACCTCCACGGGGTTAGAAGAGACCCAGTACTTC
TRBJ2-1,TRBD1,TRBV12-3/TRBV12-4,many,CASSLQGDEQFF,TGTGCCAGCAGCCTCCAGGGGGATGAGCAGTTCTTC
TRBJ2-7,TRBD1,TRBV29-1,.,CSVSTAGGIGKQYF,TGCAGCGTCTCGACGGCAGGGGGCATTGGGAAGCAGTACTTC
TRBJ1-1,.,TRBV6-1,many,CASSERQVGGAFF,TGTGCCAGCAGTGAACGACAGGTCGGAGGGGCTTTCTTT
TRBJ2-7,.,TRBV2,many,CASSGSFLSYEQYF,TGTGCCAGCAGTGGTTCGTTCCTATCCTACGAGCAGTACTTC
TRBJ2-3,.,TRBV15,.,CATSRDVDLARTDTQYF,TGTGCCACCAGCAGAGATGTTGATTTGGCCCGCACAGATACGCAGTATTTT
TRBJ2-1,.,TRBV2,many,CASSEYAYNEQFF,TGTGCCAGCAGTGAATATGCCTACAATGAGCAGTTCTTC
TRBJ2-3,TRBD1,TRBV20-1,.,CSATPGTGLTDTQYF,TGCAGTGCTACCCCCGGGACAGGTCTCACAGATACGCAGTATTTT
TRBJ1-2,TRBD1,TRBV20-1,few,CSARFTGTGAGGYTF,TGCAGTGCTAGATTTACCGGGACAGGGGCAGGCGGCTACACCTTC
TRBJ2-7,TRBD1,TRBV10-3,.,CAISPGTGGYEQYF,TGTGCCATCAGCCCCGGGACAGGGGGCTACGAGCAGTACTTC
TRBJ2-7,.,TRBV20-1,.,CSAPEGGTYEQYF,TGCAGTGCCCCGGAAGGGGGGACCTACGAGCAGTACTTC